The 5 T cell receptor beta chains listed next were all sequenced from one sample in a study of chemoradiotherapy in HPV16-positive cancers. TCRdb keeps only in-frame clones here, not all; method: immunoSEQ multiplex PCR. The profile shows under 85,000 clones, about nine tenths of them singletons. The sequencing here drew on blood, taken from a patient who underwent chemoradiotherapy. Receptors were obtained from a human donor with HPV-associated anogenital cancer.

The chain couples TRBV18 to TRBJ1-1; perhaps TRBD1 as D (5 bases). Germline V lookup: CDR1 KGHSH, CDR2 LQKENI. CDR3 length: 15 amino acids. V lost 4 bases and J 3 bases, leaving 15 bases between the germline ends. The CDR3 bases are TGTGCCAGCTCACGGACCAGGGATTGGGACACTGAAGCTTTCTTT. Translation gives CASSRTRDWDTEAFF.

The chain combines TRBV5-5 with TRBJ2-1, with TRBD2 identical over 8 bases. Trimming took 4 bases from V and 5 from J; bases not matched to a gene: 8. CDR1 is SGHKS, CDR2 YYEKEE, per germline (reference sequence). The CDR3 is 15 residues long. CDR3 nucleotides: TGTGCCAGCAGCCCGGGGGTAGCGGGGAACAATGAGCAGTTCTTC. Its translation: CASSPGVAGNNEQFF.

The chain combines TRBV25-1 with TRBJ1-1, with D possibly being TRBD1 (6 bases). CDR1 and CDR2 (germline): MGHDK, SYGVNS. The CDR3 covers 15 residues. V lost 0 bases to trimming and J lost 6 bases, with 14 bases between them. Here the CDR3 DNA reads TGTGCCAGCAGTGAATACGTAGGAGGGGGTTCTGAAGCTTTCTTT. It encodes CASSEYVGGGSEAFF.

The chain couples TRBV7-8 to TRBJ2-7; 12 nucleotides match TRBD2. The CDR3 consists of 17 residues. The germline gives CDR1 SGHVS, CDR2 FQNEAQ. V gave up 2 bases and J gave up 4 bases; unmatched junction bases: 9. The CDR3 sequence is CASSLTSSLAGGYEQYF. Written as DNA, the CDR3 is TGTGCCAGCAGCTTAACCTCGTCCCTAGCGGGGGGGTACGAGCAGTACTTC.

The chain couples TRBV11-1 to TRBJ1-2; TRBD1 matches at 8 bases. This CDR3 is built from 17 residues. V gave up 5 bases and J gave up 6 bases; unmatched junction bases: 17. CDR1 and CDR2 from the germline V gene are SGHAT and FQDESV (reference sequence). CDR3 sequence: CASSTAGTGGISDGYTF. CDR3 coding DNA: TGTGCCAGCAGCACAGCCGGGACAGGCGGTATATCGGATGGCTACACCTTC. Full variable domain (missing parts from reference TRBV11-1 and TRBJ1-2): EAEVAQSPRYKITEKSQAVAFWCDPISGHATLYWYRQILGQGPELLVQFQDESVVDDSQLPKDRFSAERLKGVDSTLKIQPAELGDSAMYLCASSTAGTGGISDGYTFGSGTRLTVV.